The present T cell receptor (beta chain) was sequenced within a study of long-term antiretroviral therapy in people with HIV. The germline V gene encodes CDR1 GTSNPN and CDR2 SVGIG (reference sequence). The CDR3 runs to 15 residues. V dropped 2 bases and J dropped 6; count of bases not matched to a gene: 7. All participants with HIV were treated in the United States. Regarding this clone: The antigen is undetermined.

Study-wide results and caveats: Versus controls, repertoires in people with HIV had narrower CDR3 length ranges.

Survey-level resolution applied to immunoSEQ assay v3.0. Per sample, sequencing targeted about 40,000-50,000 T-cell genomes. The assay was immunoSEQ multiplex PCR, and TCRdb's table has in-frame clones only and misses some. The sample carries about 30,000 clones, over 90% recorded once. The sequence was obtained from a woman in her forties with HIV. The V and J genes are TRBV30 and TRBJ2-4, with TRBD1 matching 10 bases. The starting material was unsorted PBMCs, obtained around 6.3 years after starting antiretroviral therapy. This chain's CDR3 is CAWSSGTGAGNIQYF. CDR3 DNA: TGTGCCTGGAGTTCCGGGACAGGGGCCGGAAACATTCAGTACTTC.